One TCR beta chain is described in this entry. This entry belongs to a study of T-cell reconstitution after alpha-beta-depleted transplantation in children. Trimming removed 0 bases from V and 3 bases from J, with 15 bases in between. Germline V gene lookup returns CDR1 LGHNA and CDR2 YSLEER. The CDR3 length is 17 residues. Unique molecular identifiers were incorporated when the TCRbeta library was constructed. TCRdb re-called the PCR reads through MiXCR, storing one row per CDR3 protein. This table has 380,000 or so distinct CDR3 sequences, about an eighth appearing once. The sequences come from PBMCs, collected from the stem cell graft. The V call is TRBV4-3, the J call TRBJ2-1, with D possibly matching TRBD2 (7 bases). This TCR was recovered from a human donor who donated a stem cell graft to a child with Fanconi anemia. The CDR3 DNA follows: TGCGCCAGCAGCCAAGAATCCACGGGGGGCCGCTACAATGAGCAGTTCTTC. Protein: CASSQESTGGRYNEQFF.